The clone carrying this TCR beta chain has ten or more counts. The data originate from a study of early T cells in non-severe SARS-CoV-2 infection. Per germline, CDR1 LNHDA and CDR2 SQIVND (reference sequence). J gave up 4 bases and V 4 bases, and 5 bases lay outside the gene matches. The CDR3 loop spans 15 amino acids. Individual cDNA molecules carried attached unique molecular identifiers. TCRdb re-derived calls from the 5' RACE reads in MiXCR, one entry per CDR3 protein. The sample contains around 33,000 distinct CDR3 sequences, almost 6% of which appear only once. The V gene is TRBV19, the J gene TRBJ2-2; 8 bases align to TRBD1. The sequence was obtained from an adult who was a healthcare worker with PCR-confirmed SARS-CoV-2 infection or an uninfected control (not recorded which). The sequencing input was whole blood. For the CDR3, the DNA is TGTGCCAGTAGTAAGGACAGGGTCGGCACCGGGGAGCTGTTTTTT. Amino acid sequence: CASSKDRVGTGELFF.